One sample yielded the 21 T cell receptor beta chains listed below, sequenced in a study of blood T cell repertoires in COVID-19. Measured with immunoSEQ multiplex PCR; TCRdb has only the in-frame clones, and not every one. The sample carries 60,000 to 75,000 clones, approximately 91% recorded once. Sequenced input: peripheral blood. These receptors were obtained from a human donor in a cohort sampled during active COVID-19.

This rearrangement joins TRBV28 to TRBJ1-1, with D possibly being TRBD1 (5 bases). V lost 1 base and J lost 8, with 14 bases in between. The CDR3 length is 14 residues. From germline, CDR1 is MDHEN and CDR2 SYDVKM. CDR3 loop: CASSLLGAGGEAFF. The CDR3 coding sequence is TGTGCCAGCAGTTTATTAGGCGCCGGGGGGGAAGCTTTCTTT.

The chain carries TRBV3-1 (or the pseudogene TRBV3-2) and TRBJ2-3; TRBD2 agrees at 7 bases. The CDR3 consists of 16 residues. Germline V gene sequence: CDR1 LGHDT, CDR2 YNNKEL (reference sequence). Trimming removed 2 bases from V and 4 bases from J; junction bases left unmatched: 9. The CDR3, as DNA: TGTGCCAGCAGCCAATCGAGCGGAGGGAGGGCAGATACGCAGTATTTT. Protein product: CASSQSSGGRADTQYF.

The V gene is TRBV5-1, the J gene TRBJ2-1; 10 bases are a match to TRBD1. The junction had 6 bases not matched to a gene; V was cut back by 5 bases and J by 7 bases. This CDR3 is built from 14 residues. CDR1 is SGHRS, CDR2 YFSETQ, per germline. The CDR3 region has the DNA TGCGCCAGCAGGTGGGGACAGGGGTTTAATGAGCAGTTCTTC. It yields the protein CASRWGQGFNEQFF.

This rearrangement joins TRBV6-4 to TRBJ2-6; 7 bases align to TRBD1. This CDR3 has 17 residues. Germline trimming cut 3 bases from V and 2 bases from J; bases unmatched to any gene: 7. Germline CDR1 is MRHNA and CDR2 is SNTAGT. This CDR3 is CASSDGTARTGANVLTF. For the CDR3, the DNA is TGTGCCAGCAGTGATGGGACAGCAAGGACTGGGGCCAACGTCCTGACTTTC.

The genes are TRBV6-5 and TRBJ2-7; D gene unclear. CDR1 is MNHEY, CDR2 SVGAGI, per germline. The V end lost 0 bases, the J end lost 3 bases, and 15 bases lay between the germline ends. This CDR3 has 16 residues. This CDR3 reads CASSYSPTAVFYEQYF. In nucleotides, the CDR3 is TGTGCCAGCAGTTACTCCCCCACCGCGGTGTTCTACGAGCAGTACTTC.

V is TRBV6-2 or TRBV6-3 and J is TRBJ1-2; 10 bases are a match to TRBD1. The CDR3 runs 15 residues. Per the germline V gene, CDR1 is MNHEY and CDR2 is SVGEGT. After removal of 4 bases from V and 5 bases from J, the junction contained 7 bases not matched to a gene. The CDR3, as DNA: TGTGCCAGCAGTTTTTTGGGACAGGGGACGTATGGCTACACCTTC. This translates into CASSFLGQGTYGYTF.

This clone has a single count. The chain links TRBV11-3 to TRBJ1-1, with a weak D call TRBD1 (5 bases). This CDR3 has 13 amino acids. CDR1 is SGHNT and CDR2 is YENEEA in the germline V gene. V lost 3 bases, J lost 6 bases, and 11 bases lay in between. The CDR3 DNA is TGTGCCAGCAGCTTGGTCCGGGGGTCTGAAGCTTTCTTT. Translating it yields CASSLVRGSEAFF.

The rearrangement links TRBV11-2 to TRBJ2-3, with 8 bases identical to TRBD2. J gave up 6 bases and V 5 bases, and 1 base lay outside the gene matches. This CDR3 has 12 amino acids. The germline V gene encodes CDR1 SGHAT and CDR2 FQNNGV. The CDR3 region is CASSRTSDTQYF. CDR3 sequence (DNA): TGTGCCAGCAGCCGGACTAGCGATACGCAGTATTTT.

The chain combines TRBV5-1 with TRBJ1-6; D not resolved. Germline V lookup: CDR1 SGHRS, CDR2 YFSETQ. The V end was cut by 0 bases, the J end by 6 bases, with 10 bases between. This CDR3 spans 15 amino acids. The CDR3 reads CASSLERRVNSPLHF. CDR3 bases: TGCGCCAGCAGCTTGGAGAGACGGGTTAATTCACCCCTCCACTTT.

A remark on this clone: At the DNA level, this CDR3 is encoded by other sequences in the same sample as well. The CDR3 DNA follows: TGTGCCAGCAGTGAAGCGCTTCGGGCGGGGGGAGGCTACACCTTC. Encoded protein: CASSEALRAGGGYTF. The chain combines TRBV2 with TRBJ1-2; the D gene is possibly TRBD1 (5 bases). CDR1 and CDR2 from the germline V gene are SNHLY and FYNNEI. V was pared by 0 bases and J by 8 bases, with 16 bases between. The CDR3 is 15 amino acids. Full variable domain (outside the CDR3, taken from reference TRBV2 and TRBJ1-2): EPEVTQTPSHQVTQMGQEVILRCVPISNHLYFYWYRQILGQKVEFLVSFYNNEISEKSEIFDDQFSVERPDGSNFTLKIRSTKLEDSAMYFCASSEALRAGGGYTFGSGTRLTVV.

V usage is TRBV7-2 and J usage is TRBJ2-3; D remains ambiguous. V gave up 2 bases and J gave up 4 bases, with 13 bases separating them. The CDR3 totals 15 residues. Germline V gene sequence: CDR1 SGHTA, CDR2 FQGNSA. CDR3 DNA sequence: TGTGCCAGCAGCTTAAGGCTAGATACCTCAGATACGCAGTATTTT. The encoded protein is CASSLRLDTSDTQYF.

This clone appeared once. The chain uses TRBV19 and TRBJ2-3, with unresolved D. With 2 bases removed from V and 1 base from J, the gap between germline ends came to 10 bases. CDR1 and CDR2 (germline): LNHDA, SQIVND (reference sequence). The CDR3 spans 15 residues. DNA for the CDR3: TGTGCCAGTAGTATAAGGAGCGAGCGCACAGATACGCAGTATTTT. Translating it yields CASSIRSERTDTQYF. Full variable domain (remainder filled in from reference TRBV19 and TRBJ2-3): DGGITQSPKYLFRKEGQNVTLSCEQNLNHDAMYWYRQDPGQGLRLIYYSQIVNDFQKGDIAEGYSVSREKKESFPLTVTSAQKNPTAFYLCASSIRSERTDTQYFGPGTRLTVL.

The rearrangement links TRBV13 to TRBJ2-5; a weak D match, TRBD1 (6 bases). V was trimmed by 5 bases and J by 2 bases, leaving 24 bases between them. The CDR3 runs to 18 residues. Germline assignment: CDR1 PRHDT and CDR2 FYEKMQ (reference sequence). The CDR3 sequence: CASSMRWRIRDIQETQYF. The CDR3 coding sequence is TGTGCCAGCAGCATGCGATGGCGAATCCGGGACATACAAGAGACCCAGTACTTC.

The J gene is TRBJ2-7, the V gene TRBV2, with D perhaps matching TRBD2 (7 bases). V was trimmed by 4 bases and J by 3 bases, leaving 13 bases between them. The CDR3 extends over 14 amino acids. Per the germline V gene, CDR1 is SNHLY and CDR2 is FYNNEI. The CDR3 coding sequence is TGTGCCAGCAGTGCCGAGGGAGGGGGCTACGAGCAGTACTTC. Translated: CASSAEGGGYEQYF.

CDR3 DNA sequence: TGCGCCAGCAGCGCCTCTCAGGGTAGGGGCTATGGCTACACCTTC. It is translated as CASSASQGRGYGYTF. The V and J genes are TRBV5-1 and TRBJ1-2, with a possible D match to TRBD1 (5 bases). Germline-derived CDR1 and CDR2 are SGHRS and YFSETQ. The V end was cut by 4 bases, the J end by 4 bases, with 17 bases between. The CDR3 totals 15 residues.

CDR3 nucleotide sequence: TGTGTCAGAATCCAGGGGCCCCGTAGGGGGGCCAACGTCCTGACTTTC. It yields the protein CVRIQGPRRGANVLTF. The rearrangement joins TRBV7-5 to TRBJ2-6; TRBD1 is taken as the D call from the table, unchecked against the DNA. TRBV7-5 is tagged as a pseudogene. This CDR3 is built from 16 residues.

This clone was counted a single time. V and J are TRBV7-2 and TRBJ2-4; 9 bases align to TRBD1. This CDR3 comprises 17 residues. J lost 6 bases, V lost 5 bases, and 14 bases had no gene match. CDR1 SGHTA and CDR2 FQGNSA come from the germline V gene. Here the CDR3 DNA reads TGTGCCAGCAGCCAGTTCTCCCCAACAGGGGGCTTAAACATTCAGTACTTC. It translates to CASSQFSPTGGLNIQYF.

The rearrangement uses TRBV11-2 and TRBJ2-1; 7 bases are a match to TRBD2. The CDR3 extends over 12 amino acids. Trimming took 4 bases from V and 15 from J; bases not matched to a gene: 9. Germline values: CDR1 SGHAT, CDR2 FQNNGV. CDR3 sequence (DNA): TGTGCCAGCAGCTCTGGACTAGTTCAAGGGTTCTTC. Translated, it gives CASSSGLVQGFF. The variable domain in full, with the rest retrieved from reference TRBV11-2 and TRBJ2-1, is EAGVAQSPRYKIIEKRQSVAFWCNPISGHATLYWYQQILGQGPKLLIQFQNNGVVDDSQLPKDRFSAERLKGVDSTLKIQPAKLEDSAVYLCASSSGLVQGFFGPGTRLTVL.

V gene TRBV28 combines with J gene TRBJ1-2, with D possibly matching TRBD1 (6 bases). V lost 8 bases and J lost 5, with 15 bases in between. Per the germline V gene, CDR1 is MDHEN and CDR2 is SYDVKM. The CDR3 loop spans 13 amino acids. Written as DNA, the CDR3 is TGTGCCAGCTGTATACAGGGCGGTTATGGCTACACCTTC. Its translation is CASCIQGGYGYTF.

The V and J genes are TRBV7-9 and TRBJ2-5, with D possibly matching TRBD2 (7 bases). Per germline, CDR1 SEHNR and CDR2 FQNEAQ (reference sequence). This CDR3 contains 18 residues. Trimming shortened V by 3 bases and J by 2 bases, and 22 bases separated the two germline ends. As DNA, the CDR3 is TGTGCCAGCAGCTTGCTAGCGGAGGGGGATTTAGGTCAAGAGACCCAGTACTTC. Amino acids: CASSLLAEGDLGQETQYF.

This sequence joins TRBV28 and TRBJ2-5; D gene unclear. This CDR3 comprises 13 residues. Germline assignment: CDR1 MDHEN and CDR2 SYDVKM. V was trimmed by 7 bases and J by 1 base, leaving 10 bases between them. DNA for the CDR3: TGTGCCAGCACCCCCAGGATCCAAGAGACCCAGTACTTC. It specifies CASTPRIQETQYF.